These T cell receptor beta chains were read from a single sample in a study of control samples from healthy donors and cancer patients. Measured with immunoSEQ multiplex PCR; TCRdb has only the in-frame clones, and not every one. The sample lists about 93,000 clones, 88% occurring once. Source material: blood. Every receptor here comes from a woman in her 70s in good health. The CDR3 runs from the conserved cysteine through the conserved F or W.

V	length	J	CDR3
TRBV2	15	TRBJ1-6	CASSVTESKNSPLHF
TRBV2	14	TRBJ1-5	CASSVAEIGQPQHF
TRBV5-4	14	TRBJ1-1	CASSFGQTNTEAFF
TRBV3-1/TRBV3-2	13	TRBJ1-1	CASSQTGSQGAFF
TRBV19	16	TRBJ1-3	CASSIGDIISGNTIYF
TRBV30	15	TRBJ1-4	CAWSVRWDRDEKLFF
TRBV6-5	13	TRBJ1-1	CASSYSGRTEAFF
TRBV19	13	TRBJ1-1	CASSFQVNTEAFF
TRBV3-1/TRBV3-2	14	TRBJ1-1	CASSHIGGSTEAFF
TRBV24-1	16	TRBJ2-5	CATSPRGSMDQETQYF
TRBV5-1	14	TRBJ2-1	CASSSNDQNNEQFF
TRBV3-1/TRBV3-2	13	TRBJ1-2	CASSGDREGGYTF
TRBV6-5	15	TRBJ1-3	CASSVQGASGNTIYF
TRBV28	16	TRBJ1-2	CASRESGRGLVYGYTF
TRBV11-3	15	TRBJ1-1	CASSLGAGMNTEAFF
TRBV3-1/TRBV3-2	13	TRBJ2-7	CASSPRTSYEQYF
TRBV3-1/TRBV3-2	13	TRBJ1-2	CASSQGMNYGYTF
TRBV4-3	14	TRBJ1-2	CASSQVMAGRGYTF
TRBV19	16	TRBJ1-3	CASSSPGQSSGNTIYF
TRBV30	12	TRBJ2-5	CAWSVLGETQYF
TRBV5-6	14	TRBJ1-5	CASSLGQANQPQHF
TRBV6-5	13	TRBJ2-7	CASGVTDFYEQYF
TRBV5-4	14	TRBJ2-3	CASSSWGLTDTQYF
TRBV9	15	TRBJ2-2	CASSAGMEAGGELFF
TRBV7-8	15	TRBJ1-2	CASSRHRQGDYGYTF
TRBV19	15	TRBJ2-7	CASSIDHRGPYEQYF
TRBV12-3/TRBV12-4	13	TRBJ1-1	CASSSGTGTEAFF
TRBV6-5	13	TRBJ1-5	CASSYNQGQPQHF
TRBV7-2	12	TRBJ2-3	CASSFSTDTQYF
TRBV6-4	13	TRBJ1-6	CASSDKINSPLHF
TRBV7-8	16	TRBJ1-2	CASSSWTGGEGYGYTF
TRBV7-8	14	TRBJ2-5	CASSGTGARETQYF
TRBV3-1/TRBV3-2	15	TRBJ2-1	CASSQDGRAGREQFF
TRBV2	15	TRBJ1-5	CASSDSGTKDQPQHF
TRBV5-1	17	TRBJ1-3	CASRYTLTRGTADTIYF
TRBV29-1	10	TRBJ1-1	CSVGGTEAFF
TRBV4-2	14	TRBJ2-3	CASQSGGPTDTQYF
TRBV27	14	TRBJ1-1	CASSLRDTLDEAFF
TRBV9	16	TRBJ2-1	CASSVRTSGSSNEQFF
TRBV12-3/TRBV12-4	13	TRBJ1-1	CASSLAHGAEAFF
TRBV20-1	15	TRBJ2-3	CSASGRQAGTDTQYF
TRBV5-4	15	TRBJ1-2	CASSLDAGRGYGYTF
TRBV5-1	15	TRBJ1-2	CASSLGGGTNYGYTF
TRBV3-1/TRBV3-2	16	TRBJ1-1	CASSQAGTAPNTEAFF
TRBV10-1	12	TRBJ1-5	CASSETSRPQHF
TRBV7-2	13	TRBJ1-2	CASSLEVGGDYTF
TRBV9	13	TRBJ1-1	CASSLQWETEAFF
TRBV24-1	11	TRBJ2-5	CATSEGETQYF
TRBV4-3	14	TRBJ2-2	CASSQERSTGELFF
TRBV5-6	13	TRBJ2-7	CASSLGTPYEQYF
TRBV10-3	13	TRBJ2-2	CAISSSDFGELFF
TRBV29-1	14	TRBJ1-6	CSVEAPDRDSPLHF
TRBV6-6	15	TRBJ1-5	CASSYSELLNQPQHF
TRBV5-1	13	TRBJ1-2	CASSLGTANGYTF
TRBV9	14	TRBJ1-3	CASSVTGPGNTIYF
TRBV5-6	15	TRBJ1-4	CASSQGALRREKLFF
TRBV2	15	TRBJ2-3	CASSTRDSRTDTQYF